This is a list of T cell receptor beta chains from one sample in a study of T cell changes during pregnancy in multiple sclerosis. Only in-frame clones appear in the TCRdb table, and some are missing; sequencing was by immunoSEQ multiplex PCR. The sample has 20,000 to 25,000 clones, approximately 90% seen once. Sequences were derived from CD4+ T cells from peripheral blood mononuclear cells, sampled after pregnancy. These TCRs come from a female donor in good health, enrolled as a control in a pregnancy study. CDR3s include the opening cysteine and the closing phenylalanine or tryptophan. Fields, in order: clone size, D gene, J gene, V gene, CDR3 DNA, CDR3 protein. A D gene is named only where the DNA matches it firmly. Rows may omit the clone size; those that give it use once, few, many or a size class.

- TRBD2 TRBJ2-1 TRBV7-2 TGTGCCAGCAGCTTCTATCGGGGGGAACTCTACAATGAGCAGTTCTTC CASSFYRGELYNEQFF
- TRBD1 TRBJ2-2 TRBV7-3 TGTGCCAGCAGCTGGGACAGCTCGAACACCGGGGAGCTGTTTTTT CASSWDSSNTGELFF
once TRBD2 TRBJ2-3 TRBV11-1 TGTGCCAGCAGCCGCGGGACTAGCGAGAGCACAGATACGCAGTATTTT CASSRGTSESTDTQYF
- TRBD2 TRBJ2-3 TRBV5-1 TGCGCCAGCAGCCCTCTAGCGGGGGCAGATACGCAGTATTTT CASSPLAGADTQYF
- TRBD1 TRBJ1-3 TRBV30 TGTGCCTGGAGTGTACGGTCAGGGGGATCTGGAAACACCATATATTTT CAWSVRSGGSGNTIYF
- TRBD2 TRBJ2-1 TRBV4-2 TGTGCCAGCAGCCGGGTTGGACTAGCGGGGGGGCGGATCCAAAGGCGTGAGCAGTTCTTC CASSRVGLAGGRIQRREQFF
- TRBD1 TRBJ2-1 TRBV9 TGTGCCAGCAGCGTGAGCGGACAGGGGGGAAATGAGCAGTTCTTC CASSVSGQGGNEQFF
- TRBD2 TRBJ2-1 TRBV7-8 TGTGCCAGCAGCTTAGCAGCGGGGGCGAGGAATGAGCAGTTCTTC CASSLAAGARNEQFF
- - TRBJ2-1 TRBV29-1 TGCAGCGTTGTACCTTATACTAGCGGGACAGGGGGAACAATTAACCATGAGCAGTTCTTC CSVVPYTSGTGGTINHEQFF
once - TRBJ2-5 TRBV5-5 TGTGCCAGCACCACGGACGGAGGACACCAAGAGACCCAGTACTTC CASTTDGGHQETQYF
- - TRBJ2-1 TRBV28 TGTGCCAGCAAAAACCCTAGGATGAAGTTCTTC CASKNPRMKFF
- TRBD2 TRBJ2-1 TRBV6-5 TGTGCCAGCTCGGATCCGGGACTACTCAACAATGAGCAGTTCTTC CASSDPGLLNNEQFF
- - TRBJ2-1 TRBV6-6 TGTGCCAGGCGCCAGGGGGGCCAAGGGCTGGGGCAGTTCTTC CARRQGGQGLGQFF
- - TRBJ1-1 TRBV27 TGTGCCAGCAGCCCCGCAGTTTGGTGGAACACTGAAGCTTTCTTT CASSPAVWWNTEAFF
- TRBD1 TRBJ2-7 TRBV9 TGTGCCAGCAGCGTAGGTGACAGGGACTACGAGCAGTACTTC CASSVGDRDYEQYF
once - TRBJ2-7 TRBV5-4 TGTGCCAGCAGAGAACGACCTGCCGGGGAGCAGTACTTC CASRERPAGEQYF
- - TRBJ1-6 TRBV6-1 TGTGCCAGCAGCCTTGGGCAAACTTCACCCCTCCACTTT CASSLGQTSPLHF
- - TRBJ2-7 TRBV28 TGTGCCAGCAAGGCGGCTACGACCAACGAGCAGTACTTC CASKAATTNEQYF
- - TRBJ2-7 TRBV2 TGTGCCAGCAGCCCCCGGTACGAGCAGTACTTC CASSPRYEQYF
few TRBD1 TRBJ1-2 TRBV5-6 TGTGCCAGCAGCGCAGACGTGGCCCCAGGGGGCTTTGGCGGCTACACCTTC CASSADVAPGGFGGYTF
- - TRBJ2-5 TRBV15 TGTGCCACCAGCAGAGACGTGTCAGCACACGGGCAGTACTTC CATSRDVSAHGQYF
- - TRBJ2-7 TRBV25-1 TGTGCCAGCAGTGGCAGGTTCCCCTACGAGCAGTACTTC CASSGRFPYEQYF
- TRBD2 TRBJ2-7 TRBV6-1 TGTGCCAGCAGTGAATCCAGGACTAGCGGGAGGGCCCGGTACGAGCAGTACTTC CASSESRTSGRARYEQYF
- - TRBJ1-2 TRBV11-2 TGTGCCAGCAGCCCGGCGGCAGCTAACTATGGCTACACCTTC CASSPAAANYGYTF
- - TRBJ1-3 TRBV14 TGTGCCAGCAGCCCCGGGATCCAAGGAAACACCATATATTTT CASSPGIQGNTIYF
- - TRBJ2-7 TRBV18 TGTGCCAGCTCACCCTTTCTTCTTGGGGAGAGTGCCTACGAGCAGTACTTC CASSPFLLGESAYEQYF
- - TRBJ2-1 TRBV20-1 TGCAGTGAAGCCGGGGATGAGCAGTTCTTC CSEAGDEQFF
- TRBD1 TRBJ1-2 TRBV18 TGTGCCAGCTCACCAAGTCATGGACAGGATGGCTACACCTTC CASSPSHGQDGYTF
- - TRBJ1-2 TRBV7-2 TGTGCCAGCAGCTTCGACCGTCACAGGGCGCGGGGCTACACCTTC CASSFDRHRARGYTF
- TRBD2 TRBJ2-5 TRBV7-6 TGTGCCAGCAGCCCTTTTTCCGCGGGAGGCATTACAGGGGAGACCCAGTACTTC CASSPFSAGGITGETQYF
- - TRBJ2-3 TRBV5-1 TGCGCCAGCAGGAGGGACTTACTTCCCACAGATACGCAGTATTTT CASRRDLLPTDTQYF
- TRBD2 TRBJ2-5 TRBV6-6 TGTGCCAGCAGTTACCCGGCTAGCGGGAGGGGAGAGACCCAGTACTTC CASSYPASGRGETQYF
- - TRBJ1-3 TRBV11-3 TGTGCCAGCAGCCATTTGGGGGGGCCCACCAACTCTGGAAACACCATATATTTT CASSHLGGPTNSGNTIYF
- TRBD1 TRBJ1-1 TRBV30 TGTGCCTGGAATACAGGGGCCGGCACTGAAGCTTTCTTT CAWNTGAGTEAFF
- TRBD2 TRBJ2-7 TRBV7-2 TGTGCCAGCAGCCGGGACTACCCCTCTTACGAGCAGTACTTC CASSRDYPSYEQYF